What follows is one TCR beta chain and its context. This specimen comes from a study of blood T cell repertoires in COVID-19. The wider study: Samples representing acute and convalescent COVID-19 were sourced from the United States, Italy and Spain.

Only in-frame clones appear in the TCRdb table, and some are missing; sequencing was by immunoSEQ multiplex PCR. Of 330,000 or so clones listed, roughly 89% are singletons. The V gene's germline CDR1 is GTSNPN and CDR2 SVGIG (reference sequence). V shed 3 bases, J shed 5 bases, and the junction held 10 bases outside the gene matches. The CDR3 covers 15 residues. Material: peripheral blood. This clonotype was obtained from a young man with COVID-19, enrolled during active disease. The V gene is TRBV30, the J gene TRBJ2-5; 9 bases align to TRBD1. CDR3 protein: CAWSGTGSLGETQYF. CDR3 in DNA: TGTGCCTGGAGCGGGACAGGGTCCTTAGGGGAGACCCAGTACTTC.